This TCR beta chain appears in the sequencing data of a study of tumor-infiltrating lymphocytes in primary liver carcinoma. From germline, CDR1 is SGHAT and CDR2 FQNNGV. The CDR3 spans 15 residues. Synthesis of TCR beta cDNA was carried out from approximately 0.55 ug total RNA with a constant-region primer. Nested multiplex PCR, run for three rounds with slightly modified ARM-PCR, yielded TCR beta libraries. The opening two PCR rounds, about 11 cycles each, paired TRBV1-TRBV30 forward primers with a C-beta reverse primer. One entry per CDR3 protein, called by TCRdb with MiXCR from the multiplex PCR reads. The sample has about 180,000 distinct CDR3 sequences; 60% are singletons. Germline DNA was also extracted, with blood RNA taken from unsorted whole blood. About this clonotype: A read error is likely, as this CDR3 ends without the conserved phenylalanine or tryptophan.

The chain uses TRBV11-2 and TRBJ2-5; TRBD1 or TRBD2 may be the D gene (5 bases each). This sequence originates from a man between 35 and 55 years old with primary liver carcinoma and hepatitis B virus infection. The sample consisted of peripheral blood. The CDR3 loop is CASSLERGALQTQYL. The CDR3 DNA follows: TGTGCCAGCAGCCTAGAGAGGGGCGCGTTGCAGACCCAGTACCTC.